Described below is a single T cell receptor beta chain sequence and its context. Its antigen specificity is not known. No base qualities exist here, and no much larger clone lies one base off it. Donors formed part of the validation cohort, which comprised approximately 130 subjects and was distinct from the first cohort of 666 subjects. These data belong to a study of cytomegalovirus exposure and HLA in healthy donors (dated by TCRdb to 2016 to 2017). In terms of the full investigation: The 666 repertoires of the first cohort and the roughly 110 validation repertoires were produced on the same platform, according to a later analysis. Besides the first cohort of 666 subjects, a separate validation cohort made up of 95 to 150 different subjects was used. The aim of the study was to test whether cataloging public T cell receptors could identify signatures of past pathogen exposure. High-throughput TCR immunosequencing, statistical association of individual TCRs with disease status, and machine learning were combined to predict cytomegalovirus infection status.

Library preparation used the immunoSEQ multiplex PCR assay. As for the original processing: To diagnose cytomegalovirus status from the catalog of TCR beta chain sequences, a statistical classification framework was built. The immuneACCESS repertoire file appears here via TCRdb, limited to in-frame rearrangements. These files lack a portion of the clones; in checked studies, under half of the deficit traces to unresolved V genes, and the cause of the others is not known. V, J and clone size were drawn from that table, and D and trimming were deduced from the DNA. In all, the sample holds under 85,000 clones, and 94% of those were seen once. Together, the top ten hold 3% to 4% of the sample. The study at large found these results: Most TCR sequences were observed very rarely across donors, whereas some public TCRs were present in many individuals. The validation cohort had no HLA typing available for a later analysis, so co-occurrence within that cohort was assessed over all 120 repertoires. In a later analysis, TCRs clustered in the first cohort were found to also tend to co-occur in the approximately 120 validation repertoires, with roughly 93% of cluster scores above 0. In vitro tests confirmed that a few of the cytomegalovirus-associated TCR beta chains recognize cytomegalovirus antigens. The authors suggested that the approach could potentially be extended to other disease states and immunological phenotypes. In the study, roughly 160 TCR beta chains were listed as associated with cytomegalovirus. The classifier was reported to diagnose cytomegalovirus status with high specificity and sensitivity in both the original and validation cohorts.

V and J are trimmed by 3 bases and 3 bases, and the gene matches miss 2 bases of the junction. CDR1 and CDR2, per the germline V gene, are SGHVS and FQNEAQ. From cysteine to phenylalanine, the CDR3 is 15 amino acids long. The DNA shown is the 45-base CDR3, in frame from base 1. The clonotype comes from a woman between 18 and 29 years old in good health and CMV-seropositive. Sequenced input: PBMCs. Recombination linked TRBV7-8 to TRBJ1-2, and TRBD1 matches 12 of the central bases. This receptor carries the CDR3 CASSLGTGGHYGYTF. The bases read TGTGCCAGCAGCTTGGGGACAGGGGGCCACTATGGCTACACCTTC. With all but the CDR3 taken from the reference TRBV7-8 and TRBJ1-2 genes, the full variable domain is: GAGVSQSPRYKVAKRGQDVALRCDPISGHVSLFWYQQALGQGPEFLTYFQNEAQLDKSGLPSDRFFAERPEGSVSTLKIQRTQQEDSAVYLCASSLGTGGHYGYTFGSGTRLTVV.